The 24 T cell receptor beta chains below come from one sample, sequenced in a study of blood T cell repertoires in COVID-19. Method: immunoSEQ multiplex PCR; TCRdb's copy keeps in-frame clones and lacks some. The data show more than 150,000 clones, more than 75% seen once. Input material: peripheral blood. Every receptor here comes from a man in his sixties with COVID-19, enrolled during active disease.

The chain carries TRBV11-2 and TRBJ1-4, with TRBD1 matching over 8 bases. The CDR3 contains 16 residues. After removal of 0 bases from V and 7 bases from J, the junction contained 7 bases not matched to a gene. Germline V gene data show CDR1 as SGHAT and CDR2 as FQNNGV. The CDR3 spells CASSLDQGAGGEKLFF. The CDR3 bases are TGTGCCAGCAGCTTAGATCAGGGGGCGGGTGGTGAAAAACTGTTTTTT.

This CDR3 reads CASKKQGYVNTEAFF. CDR3 coding DNA: TGTGCCAGCAAAAAACAGGGGTACGTGAACACTGAAGCTTTCTTT. The J gene is TRBJ1-1, the V gene TRBV6-5; 7 nucleotides agree with TRBD1. Germline CDR1 is MNHEY and CDR2 is SVGAGI. V was pared by 7 bases and J by 0 bases, with 8 bases of the junction left unmatched. The CDR3 contains 15 residues.

V and J are TRBV25-1 and TRBJ2-1; the match to TRBD1 covers 7 bases. Losses at the gene ends were 6 bases for V and 0 bases for J; bases not matched to a gene: 5. CDR1 and CDR2 from the germline V gene are MGHDK and SYGVNS. CDR3 length equals 15 residues. This CDR3 reads CASRKTGVSYNEQFF. The CDR3 nucleotides read TGTGCCAGCAGAAAAACAGGGGTCTCCTACAATGAGCAGTTCTTC.

The rearrangement joins TRBV3-1 (or the pseudogene TRBV3-2) to TRBJ2-7; 9 bases map to TRBD2. The CDR3 totals 16 residues. Germline-derived CDR1 and CDR2 are LGHDT and YNNKEL (reference sequence). Germline trimming cut 4 bases from V and 1 base from J; bases unmatched to any gene: 8. Here the CDR3 reads CASSPYSGGESYEQYF. The DNA of the CDR3 is TGTGCCAGCAGCCCTTATAGCGGGGGAGAATCCTACGAGCAGTACTTC.

V usage is TRBV11-2 and J usage is TRBJ1-6, with TRBD1 as a possible D gene (6 bases). Germline CDR1 SGHAT, CDR2 FQNNGV. Trimming stripped 5 bases from V and 6 bases from J, with 11 bases between. CDR3 length: 14 amino acids. The CDR3 protein is CASSEYRANSPLHF. The DNA of the CDR3 is TGTGCCAGCAGCGAATACAGGGCTAATTCACCCCTCCACTTT.

The chain employs TRBV6-5 and TRBJ1-3; D is unresolved. V shed 5 bases and J shed 9 bases, with 14 bases lying between them. Per germline, CDR1 MNHEY and CDR2 SVGAGI. The CDR3 runs to 13 residues. The CDR3 nucleotides read TGTGCCAGCAGTCCCCTCTCCCGGGGCACCATATATTTT. Encoded protein: CASSPLSRGTIYF.

The rearrangement uses TRBV7-9 and TRBJ1-5, with 7 bases fitting TRBD1. Looked up from germline, CDR1 is SEHNR and CDR2 is FQNEAQ (reference sequence). J gave up 4 bases and V 0 bases, and 3 bases lay outside the gene matches. The CDR3 contains 15 residues. CDR3 protein: CASSLAAGGNQPQHF. For the CDR3, the DNA is TGTGCCAGCAGCTTAGCGGCAGGGGGAAATCAGCCCCAGCATTTT.

This sequence joins TRBV7-8 and TRBJ2-1; TRBD2 aligns across 9 bases. Per the germline V gene, CDR1 is SGHVS and CDR2 is FQNEAQ. V trimming: 5 bases; J trimming: 4 bases; junction bases outside the gene matches: 6. The CDR3 extends over 15 amino acids. CDR3 nucleotides: TGTGCCAGCAGCACTCTAGCGGGACGGTACAATGAGCAGTTCTTC. It translates to CASSTLAGRYNEQFF.

This clone was counted a few times. The V call is TRBV18, the J call TRBJ1-5; D ambiguous. With 5 bases removed from V and 7 bases from J, the gap between germline ends came to 12 bases. Looked up from germline, CDR1 is KGHSH and CDR2 is LQKENI. The CDR3 has 13 amino acids. The CDR3 loop reads CASSFGLRQPQHF. Here the CDR3 DNA reads TGTGCCAGCTCATTCGGACTCCGGCAGCCCCAGCATTTT.

This chain joins TRBV5-1 and TRBJ2-1; a possible D gene is TRBD2 (7 bases). Germline V gene sequence: CDR1 SGHRS, CDR2 YFSETQ. This CDR3 contains 16 residues. With 4 bases removed from V and 0 bases from J, the gap between germline ends came to 14 bases. CDR3 DNA sequence: TGCGCCAGCAGCACTATCGGGGGGCCCTCCTACAATGAGCAGTTCTTC. Its protein is CASSTIGGPSYNEQFF.

In DNA form, the CDR3 reads TGCAGCGTTGTAGGAGGGAGTGGAAACACCATATATTTT. Protein: CSVVGGSGNTIYF. The V and J genes are TRBV29-1 and TRBJ1-3; no clear D. Germline values: CDR1 SQVTM, CDR2 ANQGSEA. V was pared by 4 bases and J by 3 bases, with 10 bases between. The CDR3 is 13 residues long. Full variable domain (rest looked up from reference TRBV29-1 and TRBJ1-3): SAVISQKPSRDICQRGTSLTIQCQVDSQVTMMFWYRQQPGQSLTLIATANQGSEATYESGFVIDKFPISRPNLTFSTLTVSNMSPEDSSIYLCSVVGGSGNTIYFGEGSWLTVV.

The chain uses TRBV27 and TRBJ1-2; tentative D call: TRBD1 (6 bases). The CDR3 runs 14 residues. Deletions cut 6 bases from V and 4 bases from J, with 15 bases between. Germline-derived CDR1 and CDR2 are MNHEY and SMNVEV (reference sequence). CDR3: CASSLNRVAYGYTF. The CDR3 DNA sequence: TGTGCCAGCAGCTTAAACAGGGTGGCCTATGGCTACACCTTC.

The chain combines TRBV6-5 with TRBJ1-6; a possible D gene is TRBD1 (5 bases). V shed 0 bases and J shed 9 bases, with 12 bases lying between them. Germline V lookup: CDR1 MNHEY, CDR2 SVGAGI. The length of the CDR3 is 15 residues. As DNA, the CDR3 is TGTGCCAGCAGTTACTCGGACACTTTAAGTTCACCCCTCCACTTT. Translation: CASSYSDTLSSPLHF.

The chain joins TRBV28 to TRBJ1-5, with TRBD1 as a possible D gene (6 bases). The V and J ends lost 4 bases and 4 bases respectively, with 8 bases between them. Germline V gene lookup returns CDR1 MDHEN and CDR2 SYDVKM. CDR3 length equals 13 residues. CDR3 nucleotides: TGTGCCAGCAGTTCAACAGGGAATCAGCCCCAGCATTTT. This gives the protein CASSSTGNQPQHF. Full variable domain (rest looked up from reference TRBV28 and TRBJ1-5): DVKVTQSSRYLVKRTGEKVFLECVQDMDHENMFWYRQDPGLGLRLIYFSYDVKMKEKGDIPEGYSVSREKKERFSLILESASTNQTSMYLCASSSTGNQPQHFGDGTRLSIL.

The gene calls are TRBV7-3 and TRBJ2-2, with D maybe TRBD1 (8 bases). Germline CDR1 and CDR2: SGHTA and FQGTGA. V gave up 4 bases and J gave up 4 bases, with 16 bases separating them. This CDR3 contains 16 residues. CDR3 sequence: CASSSRTGRGTGELFF. The CDR3 DNA follows: TGTGCCAGCAGCTCACGGACAGGGAGGGGCACCGGGGAGCTGTTTTTT.

The chain is built from TRBV4-1 and TRBJ1-6, with 9 bases aligning to TRBD1. The V segment lost 4 bases and the J segment 9 bases; nucleotides outside the gene matches: 4. The CDR3 is made up of 14 amino acids. CDR1 MGHRA and CDR2 YSYEKL come from the germline V gene. The CDR3 sequence: CASSLGQGGSPLHF. Written as DNA, the CDR3 is TGCGCCAGCAGCCTGGGACAGGGCGGTTCACCCCTCCACTTT.

This chain joins TRBV6-5 and TRBJ2-7, with 13 bases identical to TRBD2. The ends lost 6 bases at V and 6 bases at J; junction bases unmatched: 5. Germline values: CDR1 MNHEY, CDR2 SVGAGI. The CDR3 contains 14 residues. The CDR3 DNA sequence: TGTGCCAGCAGAAGACTAGCGGGAGGTGGCGAGCAGTACTTC. Protein product: CASRRLAGGGEQYF.

This chain uses TRBV4-3 with TRBJ2-2, with D tentatively TRBD1 (6 bases). This CDR3 region has 18 residues. V was trimmed by 3 bases and J by 3 bases, leaving 20 bases between them. Germline V gene sequence: CDR1 LGHNA, CDR2 YSLEER. The CDR3 nucleotides are TGCGCCAGCAGCCAGAAACCCTCCGGGACATCCGACACCGGGGAGCTGTTTTTT. It yields the protein CASSQKPSGTSDTGELFF.

This chain joins TRBV9 and TRBJ2-5, with 16 nucleotides matching TRBD2. CDR1 and CDR2 from the germline V gene are SGDLS and YYNGEE. The CDR3 is made up of 19 amino acids. V lost 3 bases to trimming and J lost 4 bases; unmatched junction nucleotides: 12. The CDR3 bases are TGTGCCAGCAGCGACGGGACTAGCGGGGGGGCATCTCTCGGAGAGACCCAGTACTTC. As protein: CASSDGTSGGASLGETQYF.

The chain has TRBV12-3 or TRBV12-4 and TRBJ1-2; D unclear. V lost 5 bases to trimming and J lost 6 bases, with 13 bases between them. CDR3 length equals 13 residues. DNA of the CDR3: TGTGCCAGCAGTCCATTAGCTACCGATGGCTACACCTTC. Protein sequence: CASSPLATDGYTF.

The CDR3 DNA sequence: TGTGCCAGCAGACCTACAGGGGGCTTGGGTAATGAGCAGTTCTTC. Its protein product is CASRPTGGLGNEQFF. The rearrangement links TRBV6-2 or TRBV6-3 to TRBJ2-1; 9 bases line up with TRBD1. This CDR3 contains 15 residues. Germline CDR1 is MNHEY and CDR2 is SVGEGT. The J segment lost 7 bases and the V segment lost 6 bases, leaving 10 bases of the junction unmatched.

The chain couples TRBV27 to TRBJ1-2; 10 nucleotides agree with TRBD1. Losses at the gene ends were 1 base for V and 1 base for J; bases not matched to a gene: 6. The CDR3 is 17 amino acids. Looked up from germline, CDR1 is MNHEY and CDR2 is SMNVEV (reference sequence). CDR3 in DNA: TGTGCCAGCAGTTTATTAGGACAGGGGGATCTTAACTATGGCTACACCTTC. Encoded protein: CASSLLGQGDLNYGYTF.

The rearrangement uses TRBV5-1 and TRBJ2-1; 10 nucleotides line up with TRBD2. J gave up 6 bases and V 0 bases, and 3 bases lay outside the gene matches. The CDR3 runs to 15 residues. Germline V gene lookup returns CDR1 SGHRS and CDR2 YFSETQ. CDR3 sequence: CASSLVAGGGNEQFF. The CDR3 coding sequence is TGCGCCAGCAGCTTGGTAGCGGGAGGTGGCAATGAGCAGTTCTTC.

This clone was counted once. This chain links TRBV6-6 with TRBJ2-2; the D gene is possibly TRBD2 (6 bases). The length of the CDR3 is 15 residues. The V end lost 6 bases, the J end lost 6 bases, and 17 bases lay between the germline ends. CDR1 MNHNY and CDR2 SVGAGI come from the germline V gene (reference sequence). This CDR3 is CASRRDGGTAGELFF. CDR3 DNA: TGTGCCAGCAGAAGAGACGGGGGTACGGCCGGGGAGCTGTTTTTT.